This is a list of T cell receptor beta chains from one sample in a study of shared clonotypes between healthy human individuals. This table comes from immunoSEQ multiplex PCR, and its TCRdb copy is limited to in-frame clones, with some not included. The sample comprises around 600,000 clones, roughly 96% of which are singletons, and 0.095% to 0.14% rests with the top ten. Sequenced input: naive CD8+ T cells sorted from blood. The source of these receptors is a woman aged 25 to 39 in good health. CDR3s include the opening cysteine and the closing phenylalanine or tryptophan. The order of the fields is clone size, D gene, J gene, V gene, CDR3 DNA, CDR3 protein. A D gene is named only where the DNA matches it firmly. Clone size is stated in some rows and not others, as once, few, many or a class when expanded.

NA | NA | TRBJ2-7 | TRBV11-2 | TGTGCCAGCAGCTTAGGGACGACCTACGAGCAGTACTTC | CASSLGTTYEQYF
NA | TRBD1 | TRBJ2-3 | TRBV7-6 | TGTGCCAGCAGCCGACAGGGATGGGGAACAGATACGCAGTATTTT | CASSRQGWGTDTQYF
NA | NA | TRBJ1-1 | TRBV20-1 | TGCAGTCCCTACTGGGGGGTAGAAGCTTTCTTT | CSPYWGVEAFF
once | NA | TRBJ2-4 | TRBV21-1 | TGTGCCAGCAGCAAAGGGGTCGGCAGAGGGGTAGGGTCTTTCGTCGGGACAAACATTCAGTACTTC | CASSKGVGRGVGSFVGTNIQYF
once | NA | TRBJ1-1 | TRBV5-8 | TGTGCCAGCAGTTATTTCCGCGGCCCGGACGCTTTCTTT | CASSYFRGPDAFF
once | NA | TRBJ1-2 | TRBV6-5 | TGTGCCAGCATATCTGACGGGACTATTAACTATGGCTACACCTTC | CASISDGTINYGYTF
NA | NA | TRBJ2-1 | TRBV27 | TGTGCCAGCAGTTTAGCGGGCCTCTACAATGAGCAGTTCTTC | CASSLAGLYNEQFF
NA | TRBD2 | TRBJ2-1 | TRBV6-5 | TGTGCCAGCAGTTACATAGCGGGAGGGCCCCATGAGCAGTTCTTC | CASSYIAGGPHEQFF
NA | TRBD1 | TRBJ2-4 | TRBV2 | TGTGCCAGCAGCACCGGGACAGGGGTTGAGATAGCCAAAAACATTCAGTACTTC | CASSTGTGVEIAKNIQYF
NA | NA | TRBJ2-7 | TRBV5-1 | TGCGCCAGCAGCCCGGAGGGGGGGCTAGCCTACGAGCAGTACTTC | CASSPEGGLAYEQYF
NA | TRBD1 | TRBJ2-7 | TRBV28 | TGTGCCACCGAACAGGGGGTTATCTCCTACGAGCAGTACTTC | CATEQGVISYEQYF
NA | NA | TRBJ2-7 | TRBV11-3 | TGTGCCAGCAGCTTAGACCGGGGGGAGCAGTACTTC | CASSLDRGEQYF
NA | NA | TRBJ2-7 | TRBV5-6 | TGTGCCAGCAGCTTTGGACCCTCCAGTGAGGGGATATTCTACGAGCAGTACTTC | CASSFGPSSEGIFYEQYF
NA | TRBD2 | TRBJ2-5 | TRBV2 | TGTGCCAGCAGGAGGGGGGGAGCGGGAGTGGGAGAGACCCAGTACTTC | CASRRGGAGVGETQYF
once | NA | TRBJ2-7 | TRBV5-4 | TGTGCCAGCAGCTTGGACAAGGGTTCGAAAACCTACGAGCAGTACTTC | CASSLDKGSKTYEQYF
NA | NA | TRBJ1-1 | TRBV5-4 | TGTGCCAGCAGCGATTTCGGGACCAGTTACACTGAAGCTTTCTTT | CASSDFGTSYTEAFF
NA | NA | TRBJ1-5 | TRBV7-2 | TGTGCCAGCAGCTTAGATTGGGCACCTAGCAATCAGCCCCAGCATTTT | CASSLDWAPSNQPQHF
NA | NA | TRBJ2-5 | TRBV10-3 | TGTGCCATCAGTGGCGATATCGGAGAGACCCAGTACTTC | CAISGDIGETQYF
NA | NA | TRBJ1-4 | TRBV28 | TGTGCCAGCAGTTTAAGGGGGGCGAAAGAAAAACTGTTTTTT | CASSLRGAKEKLFF
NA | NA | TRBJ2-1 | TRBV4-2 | TGTGCCAGCAGCCAAGAGAGGGGGGGGCATGAGCAGTTCTTC | CASSQERGGHEQFF
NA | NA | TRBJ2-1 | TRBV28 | TGTGCCAGCAGTTCGGTCGGCTACAATGAGCAGTTCTTC | CASSSVGYNEQFF
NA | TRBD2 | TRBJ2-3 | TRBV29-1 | TGCAGCGTGACCGGGACTAGCGAGATCACAGATACGCAGTATTTT | CSVTGTSEITDTQYF
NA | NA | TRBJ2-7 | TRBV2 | TGTGCCAGCAGACTTTTGGGTGGTAGCTCCTACGAGCAGTACTTC | CASRLLGGSSYEQYF
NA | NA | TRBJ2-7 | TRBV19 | TGTGCCAGTAGTTTGGGGGTTGGCGACGAGCAGTACTTC | CASSLGVGDEQYF
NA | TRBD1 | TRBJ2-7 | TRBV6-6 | TGTGCCAGCAGTCCGCGACAGGGTGGGTACGAGCAGTACTTC | CASSPRQGGYEQYF
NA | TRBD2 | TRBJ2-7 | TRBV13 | TGTGCCAGCAGCGAGGGACTAGCGGCATACGAGCAGTACTTC | CASSEGLAAYEQYF